The 30 T cell receptor beta chains below come from one sample, sequenced in a study of shared clonotypes between healthy human individuals. Generated by immunoSEQ multiplex PCR, the TCRdb table keeps only in-frame clones and is missing some. The sample contains about 520,000 clones, more than 65% of which appear only once. Specimen: PBMCs. Receptor source: a middle-aged woman in good health. Some clones in this sample may be carry-over from other donors' samples.

The chain employs TRBV9 and TRBJ2-1; 7 positions match TRBD2. There are 14 residues in the CDR3. CDR1 SGDLS and CDR2 YYNGEE come from the germline V gene. The V and J ends lost 4 bases and 6 bases, in that order; junction bases with no gene match: 7. The CDR3 DNA reads TGTGCCAGCAGCCCCCGACTAGCCTCCAATGAGCAGTTCTTC. Encoded protein: CASSPRLASNEQFF.

The CDR3 DNA follows: TGTGCCAGCAGTATGCCCCGGGGAGGAGACTTCTACGAGCAGTACTTC. Translating gives CASSMPRGGDFYEQYF. The rearrangement uses TRBV28 and TRBJ2-7; D is perhaps TRBD2 (6 bases). The CDR3 totals 16 residues. Trimming removed 5 bases at V and 3 bases at J, with 20 bases between. CDR1 MDHEN and CDR2 SYDVKM come from the germline V gene.

The chain combines TRBV9 with TRBJ2-7; 9 nucleotides match TRBD2. V trimming: 3 bases; J trimming: 6 bases; junction bases outside the gene matches: 1. The CDR3 has 12 residues. CDR1 is SGDLS and CDR2 is YYNGEE in the germline V gene. CDR3 nucleotides: TGTGCCAGCAGCGCGCGGGGGGGCGAGCAGTACTTC. Its protein product is CASSARGGEQYF.

The genes are TRBV19 and TRBJ2-5; a possible D gene is TRBD2 (6 bases). CDR1 is LNHDA and CDR2 is SQIVND in the germline V gene (reference sequence). This CDR3 is built from 16 residues. V was trimmed by 3 bases and J by 5 bases, leaving 19 bases between them. As DNA, the CDR3 is TGTGCCAGTAGTATTTCTTTTGCTGGAGGAGGGGAGACCCAGTACTTC. It encodes CASSISFAGGGETQYF. Drawing the rest from reference TRBV19 and TRBJ2-5, the complete variable domain is DGGITQSPKYLFRKEGQNVTLSCEQNLNHDAMYWYRQDPGQGLRLIYYSQIVNDFQKGDIAEGYSVSREKKESFPLTVTSAQKNPTAFYLCASSISFAGGGETQYFGPGTRLLVL.

This clone was seen once. The V call is TRBV18, the J call TRBJ1-4, with D tentatively TRBD1 (5 bases). V was trimmed by 0 bases and J by 15 bases, leaving 14 bases between them. Germline CDR1 and CDR2: KGHSH and LQKENI. The CDR3 extends over 13 amino acids. The CDR3, as DNA: TGTGCCAGCTCACCACCGACTGGAATGGGGGTGTTTTTT. It yields the protein CASSPPTGMGVFF.

As regards this clone: This probably arose from a read error, given a far larger clone one base away. Other DNA variants within this sample encode the same CDR3. The chain couples TRBV5-1 to TRBJ2-7; TRBD1 is a possible D gene (7 bases). The CDR3 is 16 amino acids. The germline V gene encodes CDR1 SGHRS and CDR2 YFSETQ. Here the CDR3 reads CASSLAQGGTSYEQYF. CDR3 nucleotide sequence: TGCGCCAGTAGCTTGGCCCAGGGGGGAACCTCCTACGAGCAGTACTTC.

This clone appeared once. It differs at one base from a far larger clone, so likely a read error. This chain connects TRBV29-1 to TRBJ1-5; D not certain. Trimming cost V 6 bases and J 2 bases, with 11 bases left between them. The CDR3 spans 13 residues. The germline V gene encodes CDR1 SQVTM and CDR2 ANQGSEA. The CDR3 is CSVSSWGNQPQHF. CDR3 coding DNA: TGCAGCGTCTCCTCGTGGGGCAATCAGCCCCAGCATTTT.

The chain recombines TRBV7-9 with TRBJ1-2; 10 bases fit TRBD1. CDR1 and CDR2 (germline): SEHNR, FQNEAQ (reference sequence). This CDR3 comprises 16 residues. V trimming: 7 bases; J trimming: 8 bases; junction bases outside the gene matches: 16. Here the CDR3 reads CASITWETGGARGYTF. CDR3 sequence (DNA): TGTGCCAGCATCACCTGGGAGACAGGGGGCGCGAGGGGCTACACCTTC.

V usage is TRBV7-9 and J usage is TRBJ2-1; 13 bases fit TRBD2. The ends lost 5 bases at V and 7 bases at J; junction bases unmatched: 5. The CDR3 has 15 residues. CDR1 and CDR2 from the germline V gene are SEHNR and FQNEAQ (reference sequence). The CDR3 sequence: CASSGWTSGSNEQFF. In DNA, the CDR3 is TGTGCCAGCAGCGGATGGACTAGCGGGAGTAATGAGCAGTTCTTC.

Comments on this clone: With only one base between it and a far larger clone, this is likely a read error. V and J are TRBV18 and TRBJ2-2, with D uncertain. V was clipped by 1 base and J by 0 bases, with 3 bases between them. The CDR3 is made up of 14 amino acids. CDR1 is KGHSH and CDR2 is LQKENI in the germline V gene. The CDR3 region has the DNA TGTGCCAGCTCACCACAGCCGAACACCGGGGAGCTGTTTTTT. The encoded protein is CASSPQPNTGELFF.

Worth noting for this clone: Only one base separates this from a far larger clonotype, so it likely reflects a read error. The sample contains more than one DNA sequence encoding this CDR3. The chain employs TRBV29-1 and TRBJ1-1; D unclear. Between the trimmed V and J ends, which lost 4 bases and 7 bases, there was a span of 19 bases. Germline assignment: CDR1 SQVTM and CDR2 ANQGSEA. The CDR3 has 14 amino acids. CDR3 nucleotide sequence: TGCAGCGTTGTCCTAACCCGGGGTTGGATTGAAGCTTTCTTT. Translating it yields CSVVLTRGWIEAFF.

About this clone itself: A single base is all that separates this from a far larger clone, so a read error is likely. Other DNA sequences in the sample encode the same CDR3. The V and J genes are TRBV18 and TRBJ2-3; 7 nucleotides match TRBD1. This CDR3 comprises 14 residues. Germline-derived CDR1 and CDR2 are KGHSH and LQKENI. The CDR3 spells CASLGRQGADTQYF. The DNA of the CDR3 is TGTGCAAGCCTAGGGCGACAGGGCGCAGATACGCAGTATTTT.

The chain carries TRBV28 and TRBJ1-4; weak D call: TRBD1 (6 bases). CDR1 and CDR2 from the germline V gene are MDHEN and SYDVKM. Trimming left V 4 bases short and J 7 bases short, with 16 bases between. The length of the CDR3 is 15 residues. Written as DNA, the CDR3 is TGTGCCAGCAGTTCAAACAGGGAGAGGGGTGAAAAACTGTTTTTT. Translation gives CASSSNRERGEKLFF. Full variable domain (outside the CDR3, taken from reference TRBV28 and TRBJ1-4): DVKVTQSSRYLVKRTGEKVFLECVQDMDHENMFWYRQDPGLGLRLIYFSYDVKMKEKGDIPEGYSVSREKKERFSLILESASTNQTSMYLCASSSNRERGEKLFFGSGTQLSVL.

V and J are TRBV28 and TRBJ1-2, with D perhaps TRBD1 (6 bases). The V and J ends lost 3 bases and 4 bases respectively, with 12 bases between them. Germline lookup yields CDR1 MDHEN and CDR2 SYDVKM. CDR3 length: 14 amino acids. CDR3 nucleotides: TGTGCCAGCAGTTTGGAACAGGGAACCTATGGCTACACCTTC. This translates into CASSLEQGTYGYTF.

This clone was detected a few times. The chain couples TRBV6-4 to TRBJ2-1; TRBD2 aligns across 13 bases. From germline, CDR1 is MRHNA and CDR2 SNTAGT. The length of the CDR3 is 14 residues. V gave up 6 bases and J gave up 10 bases; unmatched junction bases: 6. CDR3 loop: CASSPGLAGEEQFF. CDR3 DNA: TGTGCCAGCAGCCCTGGACTAGCGGGAGAAGAGCAGTTCTTC.

This clone was observed a handful of times. A much larger clone sits a single nucleotide away, making a read error possible. The same CDR3 also results from other DNA sequences found in this sample. V usage is TRBV6-5 and J usage is TRBJ1-3, with D maybe TRBD1 (6 bases). The CDR3 extends over 15 amino acids. Germline CDR1 and CDR2: MNHEY and SVGAGI. V lost 9 bases and J 3 bases, leaving 18 bases between the germline ends. The CDR3 spells CASRDGGGGGNTIYF. The CDR3 coding sequence is TGTGCCAGTAGAGACGGGGGAGGGGGTGGAAACACCATATATTTT.

The chain joins TRBV19 to TRBJ2-7; 8 nucleotides match TRBD2. This CDR3 region has 16 residues. The V and J ends lost 5 bases and 4 bases, in that order; junction bases with no gene match: 13. Germline CDR1 is LNHDA and CDR2 is SQIVND (reference sequence). DNA of the CDR3: TGTGCCAGTAGTCCCCCCGGGATAGCGGGAAAGTACGAGCAGTACTTC. It translates to CASSPPGIAGKYEQYF.

The chain employs TRBV19 and TRBJ1-1; D is unclear. CDR1 LNHDA and CDR2 SQIVND come from the germline V gene (reference sequence). The length of the CDR3 is 16 residues. The ends were cut back, 0 bases at V and 1 base at J, with 12 bases in the middle. In DNA form, the CDR3 reads TGTGCCAGTAGTATAGACTTGGGTAGAGGGAACACTGAAGCTTTCTTT. Its protein product is CASSIDLGRGNTEAFF. Drawing the rest from reference TRBV19 and TRBJ1-1, the complete variable domain is DGGITQSPKYLFRKEGQNVTLSCEQNLNHDAMYWYRQDPGQGLRLIYYSQIVNDFQKGDIAEGYSVSREKKESFPLTVTSAQKNPTAFYLCASSIDLGRGNTEAFFGQGTRLTVV.

The rearrangement uses TRBV5-4 and TRBJ2-7; D might be TRBD1 (5 bases). V was cut by 2 bases and J by 3 bases, with 12 bases left in between. The CDR3 contains 14 residues. Per the germline V gene, CDR1 is SGHNT and CDR2 is YYREEE (reference sequence). Here the CDR3 reads CASSLDRTYYEQYF. The CDR3 coding sequence is TGTGCCAGCAGCTTAGACAGAACTTACTACGAGCAGTACTTC.

The chain recombines TRBV27 with TRBJ2-7, with no clear D. The CDR3 has 12 residues. The V end lost 6 bases, the J end lost 5 bases, and 11 bases lay between the germline ends. CDR1 is MNHEY and CDR2 is SMNVEV in the germline V gene (reference sequence). CDR3 amino acids: CASSPHGDEQYF. The CDR3 DNA reads TGTGCCAGCAGCCCCCATGGGGACGAGCAGTACTTC.

The rearrangement uses TRBV7-2 and TRBJ2-3, with TRBD2 identical over 8 bases. CDR1 and CDR2 from the germline V gene are SGHTA and FQGNSA. The CDR3 totals 14 residues. V lost 4 bases to trimming and J lost 3 bases; unmatched junction nucleotides: 3. The CDR3 DNA reads TGTGCCAGCAGCTCCGGACTAGCAACAGATACGCAGTATTTT. Its translation: CASSSGLATDTQYF.

The rearrangement uses TRBV4-3 and TRBJ1-4; D ambiguous. Germline-derived CDR1 and CDR2 are LGHNA and YSLEER. This CDR3 has 14 amino acids. V shed 4 bases and J shed 4 bases, with 10 bases lying between them. The CDR3 sequence is CASSPVLLNEKLFF. CDR3 nucleotide sequence: TGCGCCAGCAGCCCCGTCCTCCTTAATGAAAAACTGTTTTTT.

This clone has more than one count but fewer than ten. The CDR3 coding sequence is TGTGCCAGCAGCTCCCTAGGTCAGGGGGCTGCTGAAGCTTTCTTT. Encoded protein: CASSSLGQGAAEAFF. The chain combines TRBV11-2 with TRBJ1-1, with TRBD1 matching 8 bases. This CDR3 is 15 amino acids long. Germline trimming cut 4 bases from V and 6 bases from J; bases unmatched to any gene: 10. CDR1 is SGHAT and CDR2 is FQNNGV in the germline V gene.

This clone was counted once. This rearrangement joins TRBV30 to TRBJ1-5, with 8 bases matching TRBD1. Germline V gives CDR1 GTSNPN, CDR2 SVGIG (reference sequence). The CDR3 is 13 residues long. V gave up 5 bases and J gave up 6 bases; unmatched junction bases: 6. The CDR3 DNA reads TGTGCCTGGGGACAGGGAACAAGTCAGCCCCAGCATTTT. Translated: CAWGQGTSQPQHF.

This clone occurred once. V gene TRBV9 combines with J gene TRBJ2-2; 8 nucleotides line up with TRBD2. Germline CDR1 and CDR2: SGDLS and YYNGEE. The CDR3 contains 16 residues. J lost 1 base, V lost 0 bases, and 2 bases had no gene match. This CDR3 reads CASSVAGGQNTGELFF. DNA of the CDR3: TGTGCCAGCAGCGTAGCGGGGGGGCAGAACACCGGGGAGCTGTTTTTT.

The genes are TRBV11-2 and TRBJ1-5, with D uncertain. Germline CDR1 reads SGHAT; CDR2 reads FQNNGV. Trimming took 0 bases from V and 6 from J, leaving 3 bases between them. The CDR3 extends over 12 amino acids. CDR3: CASSLEGQPQHF. As DNA, the CDR3 is TGTGCCAGCAGCTTAGAAGGTCAGCCCCAGCATTTT.

On this clone itself: A far larger clone is off by one base, so a read error is likely. The chain carries TRBV2 and TRBJ1-2; 9 nucleotides match TRBD1. Per germline, CDR1 SNHLY and CDR2 FYNNEI. This CDR3 is built from 15 residues. J lost 4 bases, V lost 6 bases, and 9 bases had no gene match. Here the CDR3 DNA reads TGTGCCAGCAGGCGGGACAGGGAGCTCATCTATGGCTACACCTTC. Its translation is CASRRDRELIYGYTF.

For this clone: A far larger clone differs by one base, so this is likely a read error. The chain has TRBV7-9 and TRBJ2-3; D perhaps matches TRBD2 (5 bases). The CDR3 sequence is 15 residues long. Trimming stripped 6 bases from V and 6 bases from J, with 19 bases between. Germline CDR1 SEHNR, CDR2 FQNEAQ (reference sequence). Here the CDR3 DNA reads TGTGCCAGCAGGGACGAGACTACCCCGCTTGATACGCAGTATTTT. Protein sequence: CASRDETTPLDTQYF.

Regarding this clone: This likely traces to a read error, being one base from a far larger clone. Other DNA sequences in this specimen translate into the identical CDR3. The chain uses TRBV28 and TRBJ1-1; no definite D call. The CDR3 covers 13 residues. Trimming took off 6 bases at V and 4 bases at J, with 12 bases between the two ends. Per germline, CDR1 MDHEN and CDR2 SYDVKM. The chain's CDR3 is CASSPPISTEAFF. The CDR3, as DNA: TGTGCCAGCAGCCCACCGATTAGCACTGAAGCTTTCTTT.

The gene calls are TRBV7-2 and TRBJ1-5; maybe TRBD1 (5 bases). The V end was cut by 1 base, the J end by 6 bases, with 13 bases between. The CDR3 consists of 15 residues. The germline gives CDR1 SGHTA, CDR2 FQGNSA. The CDR3 bases are TGTGCCAGCAGCTTAGGTGGGGCAGGGAGTCAGCCCCAGCATTTT. Translating gives CASSLGGAGSQPQHF.